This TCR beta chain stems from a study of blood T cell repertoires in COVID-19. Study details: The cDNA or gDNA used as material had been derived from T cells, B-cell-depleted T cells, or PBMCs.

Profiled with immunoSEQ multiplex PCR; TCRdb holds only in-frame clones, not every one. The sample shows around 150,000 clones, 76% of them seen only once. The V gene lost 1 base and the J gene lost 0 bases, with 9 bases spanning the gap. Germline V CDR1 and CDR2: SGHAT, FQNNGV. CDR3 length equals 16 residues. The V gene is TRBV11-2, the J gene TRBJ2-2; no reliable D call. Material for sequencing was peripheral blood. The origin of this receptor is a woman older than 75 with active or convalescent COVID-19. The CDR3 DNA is TGTGCCAGCAGCTTAGCCCCCAGAACGAACACCGGGGAGCTGTTTTTT. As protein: CASSLAPRTNTGELFF.